The TCR beta chain under discussion was sequenced for a study of cytomegalovirus exposure and HLA in healthy donors. These donors were members of the roughly 120-subject validation cohort, a group separate from the roughly 700-subject first cohort. Overall study findings and caveats: A few CMV-associated chains were confirmed in vitro to be specific for CMV antigens. Cytomegalovirus association was assigned to about 150 TCR beta chains.

TCRdb's copy holds only in-frame clones and misses some; the assay was immunoSEQ multiplex PCR. The sample consists of around 120,000 clones, about 84% of them appearing once. In the case of this clone: The target antigen is unknown.

Germline lookup yields CDR1 SGHAT and CDR2 FQDESV (reference sequence). V dropped 5 bases and J dropped 3 bases, with 8 bases sitting between them. The CDR3 runs to 12 residues. The sample was PBMCs. The sequence came from a man between 18 and 29 years old in good health and CMV-seronegative. The chain links TRBV11-1 to TRBJ2-7; D may be TRBD2 (5 bases). CDR3 nucleotides: TGTGCCAGCAGCCCAACTAGCTACGAGCAGTACTTC. This sequence encodes CASSPTSYEQYF.